The rows below give T cell receptor beta chains drawn from one sample of a study of technical replicates of blood from a handful of donors. TCRdb's table, derived via immunoSEQ multiplex PCR, lists solely in-frame clones and lacks some. Of 55,000 to 80,000 clones in the sample, 95% to 98% were seen once. The sequenced sample was T cells isolated from PBMCs. These receptors all stem from a human donor in good health. CDR3s include the opening cysteine and the closing phenylalanine or tryptophan. D genes are given only for firm matches. Size values are once, few and many counts, or a class for expanded clones, and some rows have none.

clone_size,j_call,v_call,d_call,cdr3_aa,cdr3_nt
NA,TRBJ1-4,TRBV7-6,TRBD1,CASSRDSFEKLFF,TGTGCCAGCAGCCGGGACAGCTTCGAAAAACTGTTTTTT
NA,TRBJ2-2,TRBV28,TRBD2,CASSLWNLAGGPGELFF,TGTGCCAGCAGTTTATGGAATCTAGCGGGAGGCCCCGGGGAGCTGTTTTTT
once,TRBJ2-3,TRBV5-1,NA,CASGGQPSTDTQYF,TGCGCCAGCGGAGGACAGCCGAGCACAGATACGCAGTATTTT
NA,TRBJ1-2,TRBV7-6,TRBD1,CASSQDRGSGYTF,TGTGCCAGCAGCCAAGACAGGGGATCTGGCTACACCTTC
NA,TRBJ2-3,TRBV5-4,TRBD2,CASSLRLAGRIDTQYF,TGTGCCAGCAGCTTGCGCCTAGCGGGGCGGATCGATACGCAGTATTTT
NA,TRBJ2-1,TRBV6-4,NA,CASSVGLAPSFAEQFF,TGTGCCAGCAGTGTGGGGCTAGCGCCGTCGTTCGCTGAGCAGTTCTTC
once,TRBJ1-2,TRBV12-5,NA,CASLSQDYGYTF,TGTGCTAGTTTATCACAGGACTATGGCTACACCTTC
NA,TRBJ1-2,TRBV29-1,NA,CSVRGVVEGYTF,TGCAGCGTTCGGGGGGTGGTGGAAGGCTACACCTTC
NA,TRBJ1-5,TRBV28,NA,CASSPQSNQPQHF,TGTGCCAGCAGTCCACAGAGCAATCAGCCCCAGCATTTT
NA,TRBJ1-1,TRBV29-1,NA,CSVPGGARTEAFF,TGCAGCGTCCCCGGAGGGGCGAGGACTGAAGCTTTCTTT
NA,TRBJ1-4,TRBV30,NA,CAWSVQSRGTYF,TGTGCCTGGAGTGTACAATCCAGGGGCACCTATTTT
NA,TRBJ2-3,TRBV13,TRBD1,CASSPGQRTTDTQYF,TGTGCCAGCAGCCCGGGACAGCGGACCACAGATACGCAGTATTTT
NA,TRBJ1-1,TRBV2,NA,CASSDLRGNTEAFF,TGTGCCAGCAGTGACCTCAGGGGGAACACTGAAGCTTTCTTT
NA,TRBJ1-3,TRBV19,NA,CASSITPLYSGNTIYF,TGTGCCAGTAGTATTACCCCTCTCTACTCTGGAAACACCATATATTTT